The 2 T cell receptor beta chains given below trace back to one sample, sequenced in a study of blood T cell repertoires in COVID-19 (dated by TCRdb to between 2020 and 2021). The library was produced with the immunoSEQ multiplex PCR assay. TCRdb re-hosts the immuneACCESS table, in-frame sequences only. Its copies lack some clones; in the studies checked, an unresolved V gene accounts for under half of them, and the cause for the rest is not known. The sample records roughly 160,000 clones, approximately 80% of which are singletons. The top ten clonotypes cover roughly 13% of the sample. The sequenced sample was PBMCs or T cells enriched from blood (not recorded which). The receptors here all came from a woman in her sixties or seventies who had recovered from COVID-19.

V is TRBV5-6 and J is TRBJ2-7, with D uncertain. Between the trimmed V and J ends, which lost 2 bases and 3 bases, there was a span of 3 bases. The CDR3 extends over 11 amino acids. Germline V gene lookup returns CDR1 SGHDT and CDR2 YYEEEE. The CDR3 region is CASSFLYEQYF. The CDR3 DNA reads as TGTGCCAGCAGCTTTCTCTACGAGCAGTACTTC.

V and J are TRBV29-1 and TRBJ2-1, with TRBD2 matching 15 bases. The germline V gene encodes CDR1 SQVTM and CDR2 ANQGSEA. The length of the CDR3 is 18 residues. Unmatched junction bases numbered 12, after V lost 6 bases and J lost 3 bases. CDR3 sequence: CSVEGLAGGTPIYNEQFF. CDR3 bases: TGCAGCGTAGAGGGACTAGCGGGAGGAACCCCCATCTACAATGAGCAGTTCTTC.